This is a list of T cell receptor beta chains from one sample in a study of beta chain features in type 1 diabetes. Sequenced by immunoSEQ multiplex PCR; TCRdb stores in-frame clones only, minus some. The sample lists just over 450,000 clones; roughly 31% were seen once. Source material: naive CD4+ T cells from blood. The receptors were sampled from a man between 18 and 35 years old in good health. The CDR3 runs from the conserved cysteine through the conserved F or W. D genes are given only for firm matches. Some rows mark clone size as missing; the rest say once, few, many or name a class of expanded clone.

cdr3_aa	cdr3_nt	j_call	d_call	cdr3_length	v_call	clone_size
CASSPSGVGTGELFF	TGCGCCAGCAGCCCCTCGGGGGTCGGCACCGGGGAGCTGTTTTTT	TRBJ2-2	.	15	TRBV5-1	.
CASSVGVAGEWKQYF	TGTGCCAGCAGCGTAGGAGTAGCGGGAGAATGGAAGCAGTACTTC	TRBJ2-7	TRBD2	15	TRBV9	.
CASSLVAGEETQYF	TGTGCCAGCAGCTTGGTAGCAGGGGAAGAGACCCAGTACTTC	TRBJ2-5	.	14	TRBV5-4	few
CASRRGQGVFEAFF	TGTGCCAGCAGGCGGGGACAGGGGGTTTTTGAAGCTTTCTTT	TRBJ1-1	TRBD1	14	TRBV6-5	.
CAWSVLLRVGTEAFF	TGTGCCTGGAGTGTACTTCTCAGGGTAGGCACTGAAGCTTTCTTT	TRBJ1-1	.	15	TRBV30	few
CASSPRDRVAFSPGELFF	TGTGCCAGCAGCCCACGGGACAGGGTGGCTTTCAGCCCCGGGGAGCTGTTTTTT	TRBJ2-2	TRBD1	18	TRBV9	few
CAWSRLAVTYNEQFF	TGTGCCTGGAGCAGACTAGCGGTTACCTACAATGAGCAGTTCTTC	TRBJ2-1	TRBD2	15	TRBV30	few
CAWSVGLAGTDTQYF	TGTGCCTGGAGTGTTGGTCTAGCGGGAACAGATACGCAGTATTTT	TRBJ2-3	TRBD2	15	TRBV30	.
CASSLDPAGVGKNIQYF	TGTGCCAGCAGCTTAGATCCAGCGGGAGTGGGCAAAAACATTCAGTACTTC	TRBJ2-4	TRBD2	17	TRBV7-6	.
CAWSGDRGTEAFF	TGTGCCTGGAGTGGGGACAGGGGAACTGAAGCTTTCTTT	TRBJ1-1	TRBD1	13	TRBV30	.
CASSRGQGGASNYGYTF	TGCGCCAGCAGCCGAGGACAGGGAGGGGCTTCTAACTATGGCTACACCTTC	TRBJ1-2	TRBD1	17	TRBV4-3	.
CASSYSLGSSYNEQFF	TGTGCCAGCAGCTATTCGCTGGGTAGCTCCTACAATGAGCAGTTCTTC	TRBJ2-1	.	16	TRBV5-5	.
CSVVVWTSGRSDTQYF	TGCAGCGTTGTAGTCTGGACTAGCGGGAGATCAGATACGCAGTATTTT	TRBJ2-3	TRBD2	16	TRBV29-1	.
CASSLRDNYGYTF	TGTGCCAGCAGCCTCCGGGATAACTATGGCTACACCTTC	TRBJ1-2	.	13	TRBV7-9	few
CATSRDGTSTDTQYF	TGTGCCACCAGCAGAGACGGGACTAGCACAGATACGCAGTATTTT	TRBJ2-3	.	15	TRBV15	once
CASSIDRVVETQYF	TGTGCCAGCAGCATCGACAGGGTGGTAGAGACCCAGTACTTC	TRBJ2-5	TRBD1	14	TRBV2	few
CASSLMADTQYF	TGTGCCAGCAGCTTAATGGCAGATACGCAGTATTTT	TRBJ2-3	.	12	TRBV7-2	.
CAISPDRATGELFF	TGTGCCATCAGTCCGGACAGGGCCACCGGGGAGCTGTTTTTT	TRBJ2-2	TRBD1	14	TRBV10-3	.
CASSLGSVANEQFF	TGTGCCAGCAGCTTAGGCTCGGTGGCGAATGAGCAGTTCTTC	TRBJ2-1	.	14	TRBV11-1	.
CAWGQNTGELFF	TGTGCCTGGGGGCAAAACACCGGGGAGCTGTTTTTT	TRBJ2-2	.	12	TRBV30	few
CASMARVGSEKLFF	TGTGCCAGCATGGCAAGAGTCGGGAGCGAAAAACTGTTTTTT	TRBJ1-4	.	14	TRBV7-8	.
CASSSRLAGTDTQYF	TGTGCCAGCAGTTCTAGACTAGCCGGTACAGATACGCAGTATTTT	TRBJ2-3	TRBD2	15	TRBV28	few
CASSLRPGGSEQYF	TGTGCCAGCAGCTTAAGGCCAGGGGGCTCCGAGCAGTACTTC	TRBJ2-7	TRBD1	14	TRBV7-9	.
CASSWAGRETQYF	TGTGCCAGCAGCTGGGCGGGGAGAGAGACCCAGTACTTC	TRBJ2-5	.	13	TRBV5-4	few
CASSSQAQRGGYTF	TGTGCCAGCAGTTCGCAGGCCCAGAGGGGTGGCTACACCTTC	TRBJ1-2	.	14	TRBV27	.
CASRSAPGNTIYF	TGTGCCAGCAGGTCGGCTCCGGGAAACACCATATATTTT	TRBJ1-3	.	13	TRBV6-5	.
CSVRAQRETQYF	TGCAGCGTTAGGGCACAGCGGGAGACCCAGTACTTC	TRBJ2-5	.	12	TRBV29-1	.
CASSHLTGREQFF	TGTGCCAGCAGCCATTTAACAGGGAGGGAGCAGTTCTTC	TRBJ2-1	.	13	TRBV14	.
CAISERGNEQYF	TGTGCCATCAGTGAGCGCGGGAACGAGCAGTACTTC	TRBJ2-7	.	12	TRBV10-3	.
CASSESQFQGYNEQFF	TGTGCCAGCAGTGAGTCTCAATTCCAGGGCTACAATGAGCAGTTCTTC	TRBJ2-1	.	16	TRBV6-1	few
CASSGTTGETQYF	TGTGCCAGCAGCGGAACGACCGGCGAGACCCAGTACTTC	TRBJ2-5	.	13	TRBV25-1	.
CASSPMTRLAYNEQFF	TGTGCCAGCAGTCCCATGACTCGACTCGCCTACAATGAGCAGTTCTTC	TRBJ2-1	.	16	TRBV28	.
CAWSADRGYQPQHF	TGTGCCTGGAGTGCCGACAGGGGCTATCAGCCCCAGCATTTT	TRBJ1-5	TRBD1	14	TRBV30	few
CAWSVRRTENIQYF	TGTGCCTGGAGTGTACGTAGAACAGAAAACATTCAGTACTTC	TRBJ2-4	.	14	TRBV30	few